A single sample is the source of the 17 T cell receptor beta chains below, sequenced in a study of shared clonotypes between healthy human individuals (dated by TCRdb to about 2020). Library prep was done by the immunoSEQ multiplex PCR assay. Held by TCRdb, this immuneACCESS table contains in-frame sequences only and omits some clones. Under half of the omission traces to an unresolved V gene where checked; the cause of the rest is unknown. Present in this sample are some 530,000 clones, roughly 80% of which were seen just once. 12% of the sample goes to the ten largest clones. The sequenced sample consisted of PBMCs. The receptors were gathered from a woman in her thirties or forties in good health. Some clones in this sample may be carry-over from other donors' samples.

This clone was detected only once. It differs at one base from a far larger clone, so likely a read error. The V gene is TRBV4-1, the J gene TRBJ2-1; D might be TRBD1 (6 bases). This CDR3 contains 18 residues. The germline V and J ends were trimmed by 0 bases and 7 bases, with 22 bases remaining between them. The germline V gene has CDR1 MGHRA and CDR2 YSYEKL. CDR3 bases: TGCGCCAGCAGCCAAGATCGAGAAGGGACATGGATCGGGAATGAGCAGTTCTTC. It translates to CASSQDREGTWIGNEQFF.

This clone was seen at least ten times. In the same sample, other DNA sequences code for this CDR3. The chain has TRBV5-6 and TRBJ1-6, with D maybe TRBD1 (6 bases). The CDR3 extends over 15 amino acids. V was cut by 2 bases and J by 10 bases, with 16 bases left in between. Germline assignment: CDR1 SGHDT and CDR2 YYEEEE. CDR3 DNA: TGTGCCAGCAGCTTCCAGACAGGCCAAGCGTCACCCCTCCACTTT. It encodes CASSFQTGQASPLHF.

In this sample, this clone turned up once. A far larger clone is only one base removed, so a read error is likely. The chain joins TRBV30 to TRBJ1-4; 7 bases fit TRBD1. J was trimmed by 8 bases and V by 8 bases; bases with no gene match: 17. The CDR3 consists of 15 residues. The germline V gene encodes CDR1 GTSNPN and CDR2 SVGIG (reference sequence). CDR3 sequence (DNA): TGTGCCCGGGGCCCCCAGACAGGGCTTAGGGAAAAACTGTTTTTT. It is translated as CARGPQTGLREKLFF.

The chain couples TRBV6-5 to TRBJ1-3; no reliable D call. V lost 7 bases, J lost 0 bases, and 13 bases lay in between. CDR1 MNHEY and CDR2 SVGAGI come from the germline V gene. The CDR3 runs to 15 residues. CDR3 sequence reads: CASTGGGPSGNTIYF. CDR3 coding DNA: TGTGCCAGCACAGGCGGAGGGCCCTCTGGAAACACCATATATTTT.

As regards this clone: This likely traces to a read error, being one base from a far larger clone. This chain uses TRBV7-3 with TRBJ1-1; D is unresolved. CDR1 and CDR2 from the germline V gene are SGHTA and FQGTGA. This CDR3 has 13 amino acids. CDR3 residues: CVSSTLVNTEAFF. The CDR3, as DNA: TGTGTCAGCAGCACCCTCGTGAACACTGAAGCTTTCTTT.

This clone appeared once. V is TRBV4-2 and J is TRBJ1-5; TRBD1 is a possible D gene (5 bases). CDR1 and CDR2 from the germline V gene are LGHNA and YNFKEQ. The CDR3 consists of 15 residues. V lost 1 base to trimming and J lost 4 bases, with 11 bases between them. The CDR3 here is CASSQAGWDNQPQHF. The CDR3 DNA sequence: TGTGCCAGCAGCCAAGCAGGGTGGGATAATCAGCCCCAGCATTTT.

This clone was seen a few times. The chain has TRBV7-2 and TRBJ2-5; 8 positions agree with TRBD2. Germline V gives CDR1 SGHTA, CDR2 FQGNSA. The CDR3 totals 18 residues. V trimming: 3 bases; J trimming: 5 bases; junction bases outside the gene matches: 17. This CDR3 reads CASSFTVSGTGRGETQYF. As DNA, the CDR3 is TGTGCCAGCAGCTTCACGGTCTCGGGCACCGGGAGGGGCGAGACCCAGTACTTC.

The rearrangement links TRBV2 to TRBJ1-2; 9 bases fit TRBD1. This CDR3 is 14 amino acids long. Trimming at V came to 8 bases and at J to 3 bases, leaving 7 bases not matched to a gene. The germline gives CDR1 SNHLY, CDR2 FYNNEI. This CDR3 is CASRQGGGHYGYTF. DNA for the CDR3: TGTGCCAGCCGACAGGGGGGTGGGCACTATGGCTACACCTTC.

Points on this clone: A far larger clone is only one base removed, so a read error is likely. The chain employs TRBV4-1 and TRBJ2-5, with 9 bases matching TRBD1. The DNA end lines up better with TRBJ2-7; the J call may be wrong. The CDR3 runs 15 residues. Per the germline V gene, CDR1 is MGHRA and CDR2 is YSYEKL. The CDR3: CASSQAAQGAYEQYF. The CDR3 coding sequence is TGCGCCAGCAGCCAAGCGGCACAGGGGGCTTACGAGCAGTACTTC.

This clone has a count of ten or more. The chain is built from TRBV11-2 and TRBJ2-1, with D possibly matching TRBD1 (5 bases). With 2 bases removed from V and 10 bases from J, the gap between germline ends came to 12 bases. CDR1 is SGHAT, CDR2 FQNNGV, per germline. The CDR3 consists of 13 residues. The CDR3 sequence is CASSLYGAEEQFF. CDR3 nucleotide sequence: TGTGCCAGCAGCTTATATGGGGCGGAAGAGCAGTTCTTC.

This chain links TRBV6-1 with TRBJ1-4; D is possibly TRBD1 (6 bases). CDR3 length equals 15 residues. V was cut by 4 bases and J by 5 bases, with 14 bases left in between. The germline CDR1 and CDR2 sequences are MNHNS and SASEGT. Written as DNA, the CDR3 is TGTGCCAGCAGTGTTTCGACAGGCCGGAATGAAAAACTGTTTTTT. Protein: CASSVSTGRNEKLFF.

The CDR3 DNA sequence: TGTGCCAGCAGCTTGGACTATCTTCCCGAGCAGTACTTC. Translation: CASSLDYLPEQYF. This chain joins TRBV5-4 and TRBJ2-7, with no clear D. Germline CDR1 reads SGHNT; CDR2 reads YYREEE (reference sequence). The CDR3 is made up of 13 amino acids. The V and J ends lost 0 bases and 6 bases respectively, with 10 bases between them.

This clone has a single count. The V call is TRBV25-1, the J call TRBJ2-1; D is perhaps TRBD2 (6 bases). The CDR3 runs to 17 residues. V lost 1 base to trimming and J lost 0 bases, with 13 bases between them. Germline-derived CDR1 and CDR2 are MGHDK and SYGVNS. The CDR3 sequence is CASSESWEASSYNEQFF. The CDR3 DNA is TGTGCCAGCAGTGAATCGTGGGAGGCTAGCTCCTACAATGAGCAGTTCTTC.

This clone was detected only a few times. J is TRBJ2-4 and V is TRBV6-1, with TRBD2 identical over 13 bases. V lost 2 bases and J lost 8; bases outside the gene matches: 3. There are 15 residues in the CDR3. Germline CDR1 and CDR2: MNHNS and SASEGT. CDR3 in amino acids: CASSELLAGGDIQYF. As DNA, the CDR3 is TGTGCCAGCAGTGAATTACTAGCGGGAGGGGACATTCAGTACTTC.

On this clone itself: Here the CDR3 omits its conserved ending phenylalanine or tryptophan, so a read error is the likely source. The DNA is left out, because the CDR3 cannot be placed on it with certainty; the CDR3 is given as TCRdb lists it. The CDR3 loop is CASSQDGGDRTYEQCS. The genes are TRBV4-2 and TRBJ2-7; the D call TRBD1 from the table was never checked on the DNA. The CDR3 contains 16 residues when both ends are counted. Germline values: CDR1 LGHNA, CDR2 YNFKEQ.

This rearrangement joins TRBV5-4 to TRBJ1-3; the D gene is possibly TRBD1 (5 bases). The CDR3 covers 14 residues. V shed 4 bases and J shed 4 bases, with 12 bases lying between them. Germline lookup yields CDR1 SGHNT and CDR2 YYREEE (reference sequence). The CDR3 coding sequence is TGTGCCAGCAGCCTTCCAGGGACCGGAAACACCATATATTTT. This sequence encodes CASSLPGTGNTIYF. Variable domain in full (rest from reference TRBV5-4 and TRBJ1-3): ETGVTQSPTHLIKTRGQQVTLRCSSQSGHNTVSWYQQALGQGPQFIFQYYREEENGRGNFPPRFSGLQFPNYSSELNVNALELDDSALYLCASSLPGTGNTIYFGEGSWLTVV.

This clone was detected ten times or more. This sample also contains other DNA sequences that code for the same CDR3. The gene calls are TRBV29-1 and TRBJ1-2; D might be TRBD1 (5 bases). In germline, CDR1 is SQVTM, CDR2 ANQGSEA. The length of the CDR3 is 14 residues. The V gene lost 6 bases and the J gene lost 0 bases, with 14 bases spanning the gap. CDR3 nucleotide sequence: TGCAGCGTGCCAAGAGGGGAATCTAACTATGGCTACACCTTC. Protein: CSVPRGESNYGYTF.